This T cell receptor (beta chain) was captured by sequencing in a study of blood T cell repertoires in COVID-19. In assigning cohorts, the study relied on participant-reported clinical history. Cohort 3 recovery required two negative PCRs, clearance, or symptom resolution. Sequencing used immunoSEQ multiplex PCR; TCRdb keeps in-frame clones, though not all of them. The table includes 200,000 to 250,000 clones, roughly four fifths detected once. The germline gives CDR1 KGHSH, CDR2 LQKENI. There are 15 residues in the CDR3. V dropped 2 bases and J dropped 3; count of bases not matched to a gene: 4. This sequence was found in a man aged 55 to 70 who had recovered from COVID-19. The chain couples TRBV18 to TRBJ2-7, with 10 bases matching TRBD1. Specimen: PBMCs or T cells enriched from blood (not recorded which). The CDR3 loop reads CASSPNGQGVYEQYF. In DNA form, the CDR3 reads TGTGCCAGCTCACCAAACGGACAGGGGGTCTACGAGCAGTACTTC.